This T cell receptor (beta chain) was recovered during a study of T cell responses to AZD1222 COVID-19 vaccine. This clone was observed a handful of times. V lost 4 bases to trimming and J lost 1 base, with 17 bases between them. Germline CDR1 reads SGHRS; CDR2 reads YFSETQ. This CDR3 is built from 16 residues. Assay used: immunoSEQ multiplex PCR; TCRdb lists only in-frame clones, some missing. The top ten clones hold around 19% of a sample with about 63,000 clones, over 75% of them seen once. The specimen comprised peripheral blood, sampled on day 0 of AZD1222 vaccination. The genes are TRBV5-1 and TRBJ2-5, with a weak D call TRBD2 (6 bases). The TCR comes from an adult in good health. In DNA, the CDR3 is TGCGCCAGCAGCCCTAGCGCAGGTACCGTCCAAGAGACCCAGTACTTC. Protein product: CASSPSAGTVQETQYF.